Following are 17 T cell receptor beta chains from one sample sequenced in a study of identical twins. A single record per CDR3 protein comes from TCRdb applying MiXCR to the 5' RACE reads. The table shows around 480,000 distinct CDR3 sequences, with 13% to 15% occurring only once. This sample was shared with a second study, whose subject was yellow fever vaccine responses in identical twins.

The sample consisted of CD4+ T cells sorted from blood. These receptors were collected from a woman aged 18-35 years in good health.

The V call is TRBV7-2, the J call TRBJ2-3; D possibly matches TRBD1 or TRBD2 (6 bases each). The CDR3 is 15 residues long. The germline V and J ends were trimmed by 1 base and 2 bases, with 10 bases remaining between them. CDR1 and CDR2 (germline): SGHTA, FQGNSA. The CDR3 is CASSLVGGYTDTQYF. The DNA of the CDR3 is TGTGCCAGCAGCTTAGTAGGGGGGTACACAGATACGCAGTATTTT.

This clonotype has more than one count but fewer than ten. The gene calls are TRBV12-3 or TRBV12-4 and TRBJ2-3; the D gene is possibly TRBD2 (6 bases). V was shortened by 6 bases and J by 6 bases, with 22 bases between the two germline ends. This CDR3 region has 16 residues. Here the CDR3 DNA reads TGTGCCAGCAGCCGCCACAAAGCGGGTGGCCTCGATACGCAGTATTTT. This sequence encodes CASSRHKAGGLDTQYF.

CDR3 bases: TGTGCCAGCAGTTTACTTCGGCCGAACGAGCAGTACTTC. Protein sequence: CASSLLRPNEQYF. The V gene is TRBV12-3 or TRBV12-4, the J gene TRBJ2-7; D is undetermined. The CDR3 is 13 residues long. Trimming removed 2 bases from V and 5 bases from J, with 10 bases in between.

The table lists this clonotype with a few counts. J is TRBJ2-3 and V is TRBV6-1, with 14 bases matching TRBD2. This CDR3 is 16 amino acids long. With V trimmed by 11 bases and J by 2 bases, 9 bases remained unmatched. From germline, CDR1 is MNHNS and CDR2 SASEGT. The chain's CDR3 is CAATPTSGGVTDTQYF. The CDR3 DNA is TGTGCCGCCACACCGACTAGCGGGGGGGTCACAGATACGCAGTATTTT.

There are a few counts of this clonotype. This chain links TRBV10-3 with TRBJ1-2; the match to TRBD1 covers 7 bases. The CDR3 extends over 16 amino acids. Germline CDR1 is ENHRY and CDR2 is SYGVKD. The J segment lost 7 bases and the V segment lost 7 bases, leaving 18 bases of the junction unmatched. This chain's CDR3 is CAINPGQLPPFFGYTF. The DNA for the CDR3 is TGTGCCATCAACCCGGGACAGCTACCCCCTTTTTTTGGCTACACCTTC.

The chain combines TRBV29-1 with TRBJ2-7; D is possibly TRBD1 or TRBD2 (5 bases each). V was pared by 7 bases and J by 4 bases, with 17 bases between. Per germline, CDR1 SQVTM and CDR2 ANQGSEA. This CDR3 contains 13 residues. The CDR3 reads CSALSGRAYEQYF. The CDR3 bases are TGCAGCGCGCTTTCGGGGCGGGCGTACGAGCAGTACTTC.

This clonotype has a handful of counts. The chain has TRBV7-2 and TRBJ1-2; D is unclear. The CDR3 extends over 12 amino acids. Germline assignment: CDR1 SGHTA and CDR2 FQGNSA. Trimming shortened V by 5 bases and J by 4 bases, and 8 bases separated the two germline ends. In nucleotides, the CDR3 is TGTGCCAGCAGCCCCGACATCTATGGCTACACCTTC. Its translation is CASSPDIYGYTF. The full variable domain, rest sourced from reference TRBV7-2 and TRBJ1-2, is GAGVSQSPSNKVTEKGKDVELRCDPISGHTALYWYRQSLGQGLEFLIYFQGNSAPDKSGLPSDRFSAERTGGSVSTLTIQRTQQEDSAVYLCASSPDIYGYTFGSGTRLTVV.

There are a few counts of this clonotype. The chain carries TRBV5-1 and TRBJ2-3, with D perhaps matching TRBD2 (6 bases). Trimming took off 4 bases at V and 2 bases at J, with 11 bases between the two ends. The CDR3 has 14 amino acids. In germline, CDR1 is SGHRS, CDR2 YFSETQ. The chain's CDR3 is CASSPGDATDTQYF. The CDR3 bases are TGCGCCAGCAGCCCGGGGGACGCCACAGATACGCAGTATTTT.

This clonotype was picked up a small number of times. The rearrangement links TRBV20-1 to TRBJ1-1; 10 bases are shared with TRBD1. Germline trimming cut 4 bases from V and 1 base from J; bases unmatched to any gene: 6. Germline-derived CDR1 and CDR2 are DFQATT and SNEGSKA (reference sequence). The CDR3 has 15 amino acids. CDR3 amino acids: CSAKRTGGENTEAFF. The CDR3 bases are TGCAGTGCTAAAAGGACAGGGGGGGAGAACACTGAAGCTTTCTTT.

The chain links TRBV7-2 to TRBJ2-6; no clear D gene. Per the germline V gene, CDR1 is SGHTA and CDR2 is FQGNSA. V lost 4 bases to trimming and J lost 4 bases, with 11 bases between them. The CDR3 has 15 residues. DNA of the CDR3: TGTGCCAGCAGCTCCCTGGGGTTCGGGGCCAACGTCCTGACTTTC. Protein product: CASSSLGFGANVLTF. Full variable domain (rest looked up from reference TRBV7-2 and TRBJ2-6): GAGVSQSPSNKVTEKGKDVELRCDPISGHTALYWYRQSLGQGLEFLIYFQGNSAPDKSGLPSDRFSAERTGGSVSTLTIQRTQQEDSAVYLCASSSLGFGANVLTFGAGSRLTVL.

V usage is TRBV6-1 and J usage is TRBJ1-5, with D possibly matching TRBD1 (5 bases). Germline V gene data show CDR1 as MNHNS and CDR2 as SASEGT. There are 12 residues in the CDR3. V was cut by 2 bases and J by 9 bases, with 8 bases left in between. CDR3 sequence reads: CASSEFDRPQHF. The CDR3 bases are TGTGCCAGCAGTGAATTTGACAGGCCCCAGCATTTT.

With respect to this clonotype: Sequence at one end of the junction differs from germline and may be a read error. The genes are TRBV4-1 and TRBJ2-1, with 7 bases fitting TRBD2. This CDR3 spans 16 amino acids. The germline V gene has CDR1 MGHRA and CDR2 YSYEKL. This chain's CDR3 is CASSQDPGGTYNEQIF. The DNA of the CDR3 is TGCGCCAGCAGCCAAGACCCCGGGGGGACCTACAATGAGCAGATCTTC.

This clonotype has ten or more counts. V gene TRBV5-1 combines with J gene TRBJ2-2; TRBD2 matches at 9 bases. This CDR3 comprises 16 residues. The V and J ends lost 4 bases and 3 bases, in that order; junction bases with no gene match: 7. The germline V gene encodes CDR1 SGHRS and CDR2 YFSETQ. CDR3 sequence: CASSIIAGADTGELFF. The CDR3 DNA reads TGCGCCAGCAGCATAATAGCGGGGGCCGACACCGGGGAGCTGTTTTTT.

The chain joins TRBV10-2 to TRBJ2-2; TRBD1 might be the D (6 bases). This CDR3 has 15 amino acids. The V gene lost 5 bases and the J gene lost 3 bases, with 13 bases spanning the gap. Germline V lookup: CDR1 WSHSY, CDR2 SAAADI. The DNA of the CDR3 is TGCGCCAGCAGTCCAGGACAGATCTACACCGGGGAGCTGTTTTTT. Translating gives CASSPGQIYTGELFF.

V usage is TRBV5-1 and J usage is TRBJ2-5; either TRBD1 or TRBD2 may fit D (5 bases each). In germline, CDR1 is SGHRS, CDR2 YFSETQ. There are 14 residues in the CDR3. V lost 3 bases to trimming and J lost 5 bases, with 14 bases between them. The CDR3 DNA sequence: TGCGCCAGCAGCTGGAGGCGTGAGGGGGAGACCCAGTACTTC. As protein: CASSWRREGETQYF. Full variable domain (rest looked up from reference TRBV5-1 and TRBJ2-5): KAGVTQTPRYLIKTRGQQVTLSCSPISGHRSVSWYQQTPGQGLQFLFEYFSETQRNKGNFPGRFSGRQFSNSRSEMNVSTLELGDSALYLCASSWRREGETQYFGPGTRLLVL.

The rearrangement joins TRBV7-2 to TRBJ1-1, with D possibly matching TRBD1 (6 bases). CDR1 and CDR2 from the germline V gene are SGHTA and FQGNSA. V was clipped by 4 bases and J by 5 bases, with 11 bases between them. The CDR3 spans 13 residues. The CDR3 is CASSSGTQTEAFF. The CDR3 coding sequence is TGTGCCAGCAGCTCCGGGACACAGACTGAAGCTTTCTTT.

The rearrangement uses TRBV15 and TRBJ2-1; 8 positions match TRBD1. Germline lookup yields CDR1 LNHNV and CDR2 YYDKDF (reference sequence). The CDR3 extends over 16 amino acids. V shed 1 base, J shed 12 bases, and the junction held 14 bases outside the gene matches. CDR3 bases: TGTGCCACCAGCAGAGGTGGACAGGGCCCTTCCTCTTGGCAGTTCTTC. This translates into CATSRGGQGPSSWQFF.